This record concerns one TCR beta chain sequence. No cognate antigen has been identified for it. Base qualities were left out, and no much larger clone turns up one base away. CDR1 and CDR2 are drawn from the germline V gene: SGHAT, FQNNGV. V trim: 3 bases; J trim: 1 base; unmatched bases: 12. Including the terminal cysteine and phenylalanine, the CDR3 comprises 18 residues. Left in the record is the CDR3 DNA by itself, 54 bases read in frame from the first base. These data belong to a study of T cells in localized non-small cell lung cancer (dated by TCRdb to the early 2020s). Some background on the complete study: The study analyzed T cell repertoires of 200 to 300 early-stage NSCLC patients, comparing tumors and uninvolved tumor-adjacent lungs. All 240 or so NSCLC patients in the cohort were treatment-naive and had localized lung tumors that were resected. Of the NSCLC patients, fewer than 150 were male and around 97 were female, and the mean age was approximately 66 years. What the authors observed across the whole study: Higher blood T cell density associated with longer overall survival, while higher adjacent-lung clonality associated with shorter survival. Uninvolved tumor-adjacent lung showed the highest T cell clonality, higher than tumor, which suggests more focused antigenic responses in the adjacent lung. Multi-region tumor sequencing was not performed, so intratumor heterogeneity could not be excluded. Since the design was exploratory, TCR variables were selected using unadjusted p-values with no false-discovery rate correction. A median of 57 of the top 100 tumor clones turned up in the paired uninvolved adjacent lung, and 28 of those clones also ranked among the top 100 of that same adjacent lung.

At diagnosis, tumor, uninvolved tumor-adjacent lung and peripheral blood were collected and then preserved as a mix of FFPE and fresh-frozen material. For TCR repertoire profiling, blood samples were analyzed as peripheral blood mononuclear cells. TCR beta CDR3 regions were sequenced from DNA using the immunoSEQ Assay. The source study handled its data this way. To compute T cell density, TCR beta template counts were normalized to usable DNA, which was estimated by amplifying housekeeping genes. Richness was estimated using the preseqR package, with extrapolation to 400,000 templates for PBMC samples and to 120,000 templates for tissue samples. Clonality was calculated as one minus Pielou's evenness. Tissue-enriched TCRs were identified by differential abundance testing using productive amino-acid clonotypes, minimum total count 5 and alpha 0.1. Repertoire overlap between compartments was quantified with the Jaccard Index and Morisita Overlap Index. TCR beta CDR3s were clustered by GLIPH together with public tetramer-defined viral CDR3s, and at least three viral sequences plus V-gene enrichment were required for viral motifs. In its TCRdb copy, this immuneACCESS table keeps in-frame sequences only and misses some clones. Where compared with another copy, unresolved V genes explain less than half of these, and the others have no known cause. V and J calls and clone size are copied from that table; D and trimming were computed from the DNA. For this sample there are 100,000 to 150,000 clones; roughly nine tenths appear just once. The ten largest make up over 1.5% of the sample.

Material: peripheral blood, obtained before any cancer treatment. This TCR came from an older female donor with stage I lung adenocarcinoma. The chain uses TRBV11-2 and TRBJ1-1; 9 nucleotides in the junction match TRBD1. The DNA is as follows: TGTGCCAGCAGCTTTCGCGGACAGGGGAGGGTAGGGAACACTGAAGCTTTCTTT. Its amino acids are CASSFRGQGRVGNTEAFF.